This T cell receptor (beta chain) was sequenced for a study of post-analysis software for immune sequencing data (dated by TCRdb to the mid-2010s). Concerning the study at large: Disease courses on record covered relapsing-remitting, secondary progressive and progressive-relapsing multiple sclerosis, though some patients had no subtype annotation. The patient repertoires were set against approximately 10 previously published healthy control repertoires from donors whose ages ranged from about 6 to 25 years. A subset of samples was prepared in parallel using single-end sample barcoding, then pooled and co-amplified after Illumina adapter ligation.

A word on this clonotype: The clone's antigen remains unknown. No qualities accompany the bases; no much larger clone lies one base away.

To demonstrate the VDJtools post-analysis software, TCR beta repertoires were profiled from the peripheral blood of about 13 young patients with multiple sclerosis. The patients with multiple sclerosis were children and adolescents between 6 and 15 years of age. CDR1 SGHNT and CDR2 YENEEA were looked up in the germline V gene. V ends up 0 bases short and J 2 bases short, with an unmatched junction base count of 3. From the cysteine up to the phenylalanine, the CDR3 has a length of 15 residues. Only the CDR3 part of the read is kept: 45 bases, read in frame from the first base. Broad study findings and their caveats: Roughly 5 TRBV segments, including TRBV5-6, TRBV5-1 and TRBV20-1, were significantly more frequent in patients than controls. When samples were clustered directly using the F measure, samples prepared in the same batch co-clustered strongly, which prompted a batch-effect correction. The multiple sclerosis patient group was slightly younger than the control group. Multiple sclerosis patients had significantly lower normalized Chao1 diversity than controls, a result that suggests substantial peripheral T-cell clonal expansion.

Receptor amplification or capture employed PCR. The reads were generated on an Illumina HiSeq 2500. To reduce PCR and sequencing biases, unique molecular identifiers were incorporated into the TCR beta cDNA libraries. Per 1 to 10 million input T cells, some 500,000 cDNA molecules were obtained, such that each molecule approximated one T cell. The same protocol used for the earlier healthy control dataset was applied to prepare and sequence the patient libraries. Within a given batch, samples were prepared together, multiplexed and sequenced on the same HiSeq lane. The source study handled its data this way. MIGEC was used to process the raw barcoded reads, and molecular identifier groups with only a single read were discarded before consensus assembly and CDR3 extraction. VDJtools was used for post-analysis of the clonotype tables, with diversity normalized by down-sampling every dataset to the smallest sample size. Repertoire overlap clustering matched CDR3 amino acid but not nucleotide sequences to correct batch-related cross-sample contamination. The public sequencing data were trimmed at Q25 with fastp and processed into clonotypes with MiXCR by TCRdb, which kept only in-frame beta chains. CDR3 protein duplicates are merged, each entry listing the most common genes and DNA. It is TCRdb's table, rather than the study itself, that gives the V and J calls and clone size. Here the sample has about 540,000 distinct CDR3 sequences; 30% to 40% occur a single time. Approximately 6% of the sample belongs to the ten largest clones.

The sequence joins TRBV11-3 to TRBJ1-1; TRBD1 lines up with 7 middle nucleotides. The specimen was blood. This sequence originates from a girl between 2 and 17 years old with multiple sclerosis. The CDR3 region has the sequence CASSLDRDSNTEAFF. The DNA is as follows: TGTGCCAGCAGCTTAGACCGGGACAGCAACACTGAAGCTTTCTTT.